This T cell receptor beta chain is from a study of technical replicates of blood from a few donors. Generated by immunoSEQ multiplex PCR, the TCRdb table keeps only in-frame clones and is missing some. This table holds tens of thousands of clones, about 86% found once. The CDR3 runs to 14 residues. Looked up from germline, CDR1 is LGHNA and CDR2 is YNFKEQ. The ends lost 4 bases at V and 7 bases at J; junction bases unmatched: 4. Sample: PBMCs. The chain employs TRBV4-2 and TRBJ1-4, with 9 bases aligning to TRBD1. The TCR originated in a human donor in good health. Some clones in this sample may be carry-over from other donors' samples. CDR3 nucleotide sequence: TGTGCCAGCAGCCCCGGGACAGGGTTTGAAAAACTGTTTTTT. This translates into CASSPGTGFEKLFF.